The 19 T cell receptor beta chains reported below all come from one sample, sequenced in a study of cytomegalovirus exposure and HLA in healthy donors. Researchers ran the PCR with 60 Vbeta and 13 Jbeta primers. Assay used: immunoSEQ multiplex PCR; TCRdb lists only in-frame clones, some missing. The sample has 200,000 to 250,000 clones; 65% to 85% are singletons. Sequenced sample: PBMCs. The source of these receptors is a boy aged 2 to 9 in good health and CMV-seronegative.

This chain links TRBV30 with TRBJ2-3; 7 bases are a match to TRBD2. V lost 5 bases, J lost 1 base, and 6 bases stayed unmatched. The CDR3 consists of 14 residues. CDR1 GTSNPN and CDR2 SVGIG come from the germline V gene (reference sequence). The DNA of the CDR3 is TGTGCCTGGGGGACTACCATTGGCACAGATACGCAGTATTTT. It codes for CAWGTTIGTDTQYF.

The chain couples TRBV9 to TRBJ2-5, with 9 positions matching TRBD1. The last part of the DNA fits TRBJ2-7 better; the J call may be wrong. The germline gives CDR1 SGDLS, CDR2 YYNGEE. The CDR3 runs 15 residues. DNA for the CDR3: TGTGCCAGCAGCGTCGATCCACAGGGGGCCAGCGAGCAGTACTTC. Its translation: CASSVDPQGASEQYF.

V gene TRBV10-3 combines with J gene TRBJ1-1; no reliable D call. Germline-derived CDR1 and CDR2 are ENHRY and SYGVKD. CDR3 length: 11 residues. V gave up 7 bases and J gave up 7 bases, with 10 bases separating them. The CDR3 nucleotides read TGTGCCATCACCGAGGGTGTTGAAGCTTTCTTT. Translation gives CAITEGVEAFF.

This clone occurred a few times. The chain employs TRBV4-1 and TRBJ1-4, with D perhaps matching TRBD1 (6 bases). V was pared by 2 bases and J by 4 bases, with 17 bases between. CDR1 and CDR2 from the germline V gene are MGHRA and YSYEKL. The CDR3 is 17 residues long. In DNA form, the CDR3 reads TGCGCCAGCAGCCAAAGGGGGTCTGGGAGGGGTAATGAAAAACTGTTTTTT. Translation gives CASSQRGSGRGNEKLFF.

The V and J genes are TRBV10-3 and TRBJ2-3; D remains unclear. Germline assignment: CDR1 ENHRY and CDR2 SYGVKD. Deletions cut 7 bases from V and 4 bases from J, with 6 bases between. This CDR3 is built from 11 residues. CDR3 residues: CAITSADTQYF. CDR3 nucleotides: TGTGCCATCACTTCAGCAGATACGCAGTATTTT.

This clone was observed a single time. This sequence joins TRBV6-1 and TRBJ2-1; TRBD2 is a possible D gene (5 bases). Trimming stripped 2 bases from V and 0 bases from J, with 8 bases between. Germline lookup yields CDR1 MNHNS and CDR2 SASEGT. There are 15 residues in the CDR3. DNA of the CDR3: TGTGCCAGCAGTGAACTGGGGAGCTCCTACAATGAGCAGTTCTTC. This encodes CASSELGSSYNEQFF.

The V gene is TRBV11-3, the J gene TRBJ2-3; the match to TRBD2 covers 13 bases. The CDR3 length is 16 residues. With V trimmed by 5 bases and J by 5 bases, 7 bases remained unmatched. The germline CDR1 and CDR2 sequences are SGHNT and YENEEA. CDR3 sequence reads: CASSHGLAGVVDTQYF. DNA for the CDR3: TGTGCCAGCAGCCACGGACTAGCGGGAGTCGTAGATACGCAGTATTTT.

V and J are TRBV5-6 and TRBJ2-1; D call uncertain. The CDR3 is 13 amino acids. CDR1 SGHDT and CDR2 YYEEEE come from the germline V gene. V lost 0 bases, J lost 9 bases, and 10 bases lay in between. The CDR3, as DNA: TGTGCCAGCAGCTTGGGGCAGTCCACTGAGCAGTTCTTC. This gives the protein CASSLGQSTEQFF. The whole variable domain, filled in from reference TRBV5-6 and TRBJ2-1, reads DAGVTQSPTHLIKTRGQQVTLRCSPKSGHDTVSWYQQALGQGPQFIFQYYEEEERQRGNFPDRFSGHQFPNYSSELNVNALLLGDSALYLCASSLGQSTEQFFGPGTRLTVL.

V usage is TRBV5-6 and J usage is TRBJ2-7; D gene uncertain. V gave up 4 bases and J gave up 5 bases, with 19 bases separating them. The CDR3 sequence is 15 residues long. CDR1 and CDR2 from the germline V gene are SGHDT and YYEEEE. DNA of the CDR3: TGTGCCAGCAGCCCGCGGTATTTAGATTTGAACGAGCAGTACTTC. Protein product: CASSPRYLDLNEQYF.

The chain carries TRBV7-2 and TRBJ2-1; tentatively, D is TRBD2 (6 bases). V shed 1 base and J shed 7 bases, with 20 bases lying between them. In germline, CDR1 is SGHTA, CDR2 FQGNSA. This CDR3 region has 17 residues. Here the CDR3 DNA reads TGTGCCAGCAGCTTAGTTTTCGAGAATGCGGGAAGGAATGAGCAGTTCTTC. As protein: CASSLVFENAGRNEQFF.

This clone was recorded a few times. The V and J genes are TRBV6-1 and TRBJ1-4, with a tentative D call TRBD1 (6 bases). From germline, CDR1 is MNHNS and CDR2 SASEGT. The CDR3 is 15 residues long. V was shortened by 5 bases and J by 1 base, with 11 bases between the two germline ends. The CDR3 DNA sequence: TGTGCCAGCAGTAAATCAGGGGTAACTAATGAAAAACTGTTTTTT. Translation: CASSKSGVTNEKLFF.

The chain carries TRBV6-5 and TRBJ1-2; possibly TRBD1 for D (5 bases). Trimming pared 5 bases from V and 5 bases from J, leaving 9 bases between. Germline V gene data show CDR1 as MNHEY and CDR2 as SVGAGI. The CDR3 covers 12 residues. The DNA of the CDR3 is TGTGCCAGCAGTCCGGGGGTTTATGGCTACACCTTC. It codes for CASSPGVYGYTF.

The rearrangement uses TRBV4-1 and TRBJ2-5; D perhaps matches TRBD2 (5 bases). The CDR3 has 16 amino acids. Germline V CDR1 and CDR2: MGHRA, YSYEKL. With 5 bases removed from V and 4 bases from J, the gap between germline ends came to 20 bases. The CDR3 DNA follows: TGCGCCAGCAGCGTGGTGGGGAGCAACCCCGGAGAGACCCAGTACTTC. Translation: CASSVVGSNPGETQYF.

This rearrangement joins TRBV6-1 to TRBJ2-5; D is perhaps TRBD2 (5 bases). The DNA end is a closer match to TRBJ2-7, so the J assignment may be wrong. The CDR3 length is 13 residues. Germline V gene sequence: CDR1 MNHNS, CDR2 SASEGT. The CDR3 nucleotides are TGTGCCACGGGGATTAGGGACTCCTACGAGCAGTACTTC. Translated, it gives CATGIRDSYEQYF.

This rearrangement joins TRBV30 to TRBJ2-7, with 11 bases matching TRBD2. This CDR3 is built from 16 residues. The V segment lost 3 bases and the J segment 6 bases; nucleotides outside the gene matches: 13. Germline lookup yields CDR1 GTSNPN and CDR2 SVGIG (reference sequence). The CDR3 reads CAWSPVGLAGLREQYF. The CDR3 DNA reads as TGTGCCTGGAGCCCCGTAGGACTAGCGGGCTTACGCGAGCAGTACTTC.

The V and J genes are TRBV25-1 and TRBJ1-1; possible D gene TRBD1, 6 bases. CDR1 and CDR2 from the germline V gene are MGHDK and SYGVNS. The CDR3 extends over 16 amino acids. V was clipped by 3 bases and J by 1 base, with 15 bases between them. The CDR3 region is CASSEDQGPGNTEAFF. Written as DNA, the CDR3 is TGTGCCAGCAGTGAGGATCAGGGGCCCGGGAACACTGAAGCTTTCTTT.

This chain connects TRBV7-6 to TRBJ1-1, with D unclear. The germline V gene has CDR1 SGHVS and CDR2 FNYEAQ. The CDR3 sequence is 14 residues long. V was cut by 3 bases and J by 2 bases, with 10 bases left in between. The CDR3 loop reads CASSLGESNTEAFF. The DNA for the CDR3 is TGTGCCAGCAGCTTGGGAGAGTCAAACACTGAAGCTTTCTTT.

The CDR3 DNA reads as TGTGCCACCAGCAGAGTCCCTCGGAGGACAGGGGGCTATGGCTACACCTTC. It yields the protein CATSRVPRRTGGYGYTF. The rearrangement links TRBV15 to TRBJ1-2; 10 bases line up with TRBD1. Germline assignment: CDR1 LNHNV and CDR2 YYDKDF (reference sequence). J gave up 4 bases and V 1 base, and 9 bases lay outside the gene matches. There are 17 residues in the CDR3. The full variable domain, its missing parts supplied by reference TRBV15 and TRBJ1-2, is DAMVIQNPRYQVTQFGKPVTLSCSQTLNHNVMYWYQQKSSQAPKLLFHYYDKDFNNEADTPDNFQSRRPNTSFCFLDIRSPGLGDTAMYLCATSRVPRRTGGYGYTFGSGTRLTVV.

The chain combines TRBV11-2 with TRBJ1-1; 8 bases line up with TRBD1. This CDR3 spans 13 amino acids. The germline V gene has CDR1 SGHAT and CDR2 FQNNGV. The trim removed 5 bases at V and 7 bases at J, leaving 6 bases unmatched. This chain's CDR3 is CASSLGQGGEAFF. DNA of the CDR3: TGTGCCAGCAGCCTCGGACAGGGAGGTGAAGCTTTCTTT.